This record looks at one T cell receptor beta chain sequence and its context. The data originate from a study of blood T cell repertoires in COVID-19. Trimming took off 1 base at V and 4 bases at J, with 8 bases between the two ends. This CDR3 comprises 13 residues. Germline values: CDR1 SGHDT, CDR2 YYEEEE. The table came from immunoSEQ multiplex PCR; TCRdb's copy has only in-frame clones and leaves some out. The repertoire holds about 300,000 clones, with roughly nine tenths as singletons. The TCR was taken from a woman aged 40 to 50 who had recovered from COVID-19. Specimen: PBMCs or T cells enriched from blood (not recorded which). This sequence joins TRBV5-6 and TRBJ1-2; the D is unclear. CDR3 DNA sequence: TGTGCCAGCAGCTTGACGGGTTCCTATGGCTACACCTTC. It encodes CASSLTGSYGYTF.